This entry lists 26 T cell receptor beta chains sequenced from one sample in a study of blood T cell repertoires in COVID-19 (dated by TCRdb to the early 2020s). The library was obtained by the immunoSEQ multiplex PCR assay. TCRdb's version of the immuneACCESS table is confined to in-frame rearrangements and falls short of the full clone set. An unresolved V gene accounts for under half of the shortfall where checked; the remainder is of unknown origin. The sample table records tens of thousands of clones; 70% to 85% of these occur just once. The ten largest account for about 15% of the sample. Sequenced sample: peripheral blood. These receptor sequences come from a man in his 70s with active COVID-19.

The chain links TRBV9 to TRBJ2-1; the match to TRBD2 covers 10 bases. J was trimmed by 5 bases and V by 0 bases; bases with no gene match: 11. CDR1 SGDLS and CDR2 YYNGEE come from the germline V gene. The length of the CDR3 is 18 residues. DNA for the CDR3: TGTGCCAGCAGCGTAGACGGGGCTAGCGGGAGTTCAGACAATGAGCAGTTCTTC. Its translation is CASSVDGASGSSDNEQFF.

The chain employs TRBV24-1 and TRBJ2-1; TRBD2 matches at 8 bases. The CDR3 is 13 residues long. V lost 4 bases to trimming and J lost 9 bases; unmatched junction nucleotides: 4. Germline assignment: CDR1 KGHDR and CDR2 SFDVKD. DNA for the CDR3: TGTGCCACCAGTGACGGACTAGCAGGTGAGCAGTTCTTC. This codes for CATSDGLAGEQFF.

This rearrangement joins TRBV2 to TRBJ2-3; 8 nucleotides agree with TRBD2. The length of the CDR3 is 14 residues. CDR1 and CDR2 (germline): SNHLY, FYNNEI. J lost 3 bases, V lost 4 bases, and 3 bases had no gene match. Here the CDR3 DNA reads TGTGCCAGCAGTGCGATAGCGGGGACAGATACGCAGTATTTT. This translates into CASSAIAGTDTQYF.

The chain joins TRBV7-2 to TRBJ2-5; D not certain. Germline V gene sequence: CDR1 SGHTA, CDR2 FQGNSA. The V end lost 6 bases, the J end lost 5 bases, and 13 bases lay between the germline ends. This CDR3 is 13 amino acids long. The CDR3 sequence: CASRLPPMETQYF. CDR3 coding DNA: TGTGCCAGCAGACTACCTCCGATGGAGACCCAGTACTTC. Variable domain in full (rest from reference TRBV7-2 and TRBJ2-5): GAGVSQSPSNKVTEKGKDVELRCDPISGHTALYWYRQSLGQGLEFLIYFQGNSAPDKSGLPSDRFSAERTGGSVSTLTIQRTQQEDSAVYLCASRLPPMETQYFGPGTRLLVL.

The rearrangement joins TRBV27 to TRBJ1-5, with D unclear. Germline CDR1 MNHEY, CDR2 SMNVEV (reference sequence). V was cut by 3 bases and J by 4 bases, with 4 bases left in between. This CDR3 is built from 12 residues. For the CDR3, the DNA is TGTGCCAGCAGTTTCGCGAATCAGCCCCAGCATTTT. Amino acid sequence: CASSFANQPQHF.

The chain employs TRBV7-2 and TRBJ2-7; 9 bases align to TRBD1. CDR1 is SGHTA and CDR2 is FQGNSA in the germline V gene. The V segment lost 4 bases and the J segment 6 bases; nucleotides outside the gene matches: 4. This CDR3 comprises 13 residues. This CDR3 reads CASSSWTGVEQYF. Here the CDR3 DNA reads TGTGCCAGCAGCTCCTGGACAGGGGTCGAGCAGTACTTC.

V gene TRBV9 combines with J gene TRBJ2-1, with TRBD1 matching 9 bases. Germline V CDR1 and CDR2: SGDLS, YYNGEE. The CDR3 consists of 16 residues. V was pared by 0 bases and J by 8 bases, with 9 bases of the junction left unmatched. The CDR3 loop is CASSVEPRGQGDEQFF. The CDR3 nucleotides are TGTGCCAGCAGCGTAGAACCGCGGGGACAGGGCGATGAGCAGTTCTTC. Based on the CDR3 plus reference TRBV9 and TRBJ2-1, the full variable domain is DSGVTQTPKHLITATGQRVTLRCSPRSGDLSVYWYQQSLDQGLQFLIQYYNGEERAKGNILERFSAQQFPDLHSELNLSSLELGDSALYFCASSVEPRGQGDEQFFGPGTRLTVL.

V is TRBV6-1 and J is TRBJ1-5, with D tentatively TRBD1 (5 bases). Germline assignment: CDR1 MNHNS and CDR2 SASEGT. The V gene lost 4 bases and the J gene lost 6 bases, with 19 bases spanning the gap. The CDR3 sequence is 16 residues long. The CDR3, as DNA: TGTGCCAGCAGTGCTTTCAGAGGGGAGGTTGGTCAGCCCCAGCATTTT. Protein product: CASSAFRGEVGQPQHF.

V gene TRBV7-3 combines with J gene TRBJ2-3; D is possibly TRBD1 (6 bases). CDR3 length: 16 residues. Trimming shortened V by 0 bases and J by 1 base, and 11 bases separated the two germline ends. Germline-derived CDR1 and CDR2 are SGHTA and FQGTGA. CDR3 DNA: TGTGCCAGCAGCTTAACTACAGGGCTCGGCACAGATACGCAGTATTTT. This sequence encodes CASSLTTGLGTDTQYF. Combining the CDR3 with reference TRBV7-3 and TRBJ2-3 gives the whole variable domain GAGVSQTPSNKVTEKGKYVELRCDPISGHTALYWYRQSLGQGPEFLIYFQGTGAADDSGLPNDRFFAVRPEGSVSTLKIQRTERGDSAVYLCASSLTTGLGTDTQYFGPGTRLTVL.

This sequence joins TRBV30 and TRBJ1-1; D remains ambiguous. This CDR3 has 15 residues. Germline values: CDR1 GTSNPN, CDR2 SVGIG (reference sequence). Deletions cut 1 base from V and 0 bases from J, with 12 bases between. This CDR3 reads CAWSDGSLMNTEAFF. The CDR3 region has the DNA TGTGCCTGGAGTGATGGTAGCCTCATGAACACTGAAGCTTTCTTT. The whole variable domain, filled in from reference TRBV30 and TRBJ1-1, reads SQTIHQWPATLVQPVGSPLSLECTVEGTSNPNLYWYRQAAGRGLQLLFYSVGIGQISSEVPQNLSASRPQDRQFILSSKKLLLSDSGFYLCAWSDGSLMNTEAFFGQGTRLTVV.

The rearrangement joins TRBV2 to TRBJ1-1; D gene uncertain. There are 13 residues in the CDR3. Trimming pared 6 bases from V and 0 bases from J, leaving 8 bases between. Germline CDR1 is SNHLY and CDR2 is FYNNEI. The CDR3 region is CASSGKVNTEAFF. The CDR3 nucleotides are TGTGCCAGCAGCGGTAAAGTGAACACTGAAGCTTTCTTT. Complete variable domain (other parts from reference TRBV2 and TRBJ1-1): EPEVTQTPSHQVTQMGQEVILRCVPISNHLYFYWYRQILGQKVEFLVSFYNNEISEKSEIFDDQFSVERPDGSNFTLKIRSTKLEDSAMYFCASSGKVNTEAFFGQGTRLTVV.

The rearrangement uses TRBV27 and TRBJ2-7; D might be TRBD2 (6 bases). This CDR3 is built from 21 residues. CDR1 and CDR2 (germline): MNHEY, SMNVEV (reference sequence). Trimming cost V 1 base and J 3 bases, with 31 bases left between them. In nucleotides, the CDR3 is TGTGCCAGCAGTTTATATTCGAGGCGGCAGAGCGACCGAGCGCGGGACTACGAGCAGTACTTC. Protein: CASSLYSRRQSDRARDYEQYF.

This clone was seen a handful of times. V gene TRBV6-6 combines with J gene TRBJ2-1, with 15 nucleotides matching TRBD2. V shed 5 bases and J 7 bases; nucleotides not matched to a gene: 3. Germline loops: CDR1 MNHNY, CDR2 SVGAGI (reference sequence). CDR3 length: 15 amino acids. CDR3 coding DNA: TGTGCCAGCAGTCCCGGACTAGCGGGAGGGAATGAGCAGTTCTTC. Its protein is CASSPGLAGGNEQFF.

This sequence joins TRBV27 and TRBJ2-3, with TRBD2 matching 7 bases. Trimming at V came to 2 bases and at J to 4 bases, leaving 9 bases not matched to a gene. CDR1 MNHEY and CDR2 SMNVEV come from the germline V gene (reference sequence). This CDR3 region has 16 residues. In nucleotides, the CDR3 is TGTGCCAGCAGTTTAAGGGGAGTAGCGGGCCCAGATACGCAGTATTTT. Translating gives CASSLRGVAGPDTQYF.

This clone was counted between two and nine times. The chain's CDR3 is CASSLRDTANYGYTF. CDR3 DNA: TGTGCCAGCAGCCTCCGGGACACGGCTAACTATGGCTACACCTTC. The chain combines TRBV3-1 (or the pseudogene TRBV3-2) with TRBJ1-2; TRBD1 might be the D (6 bases). The V and J ends lost 4 bases and 0 bases respectively, with 12 bases between them. This CDR3 is built from 15 residues. Germline values: CDR1 LGHDT, CDR2 YNNKEL (reference sequence).

This clone occurred a few times. The chain uses TRBV4-2 and TRBJ1-5; 7 bases are a match to TRBD1. The CDR3 is 14 residues long. Germline CDR1 LGHNA, CDR2 YNFKEQ. Trimming removed 11 bases from V and 1 base from J; junction bases left unmatched: 8. The CDR3 DNA reads as TGTGCCGGCACAGACAGGGCGAGCAATCAGCCCCAGCATTTT. Translating it yields CAGTDRASNQPQHF.

This clone was picked up a small number of times. V usage is TRBV5-1 and J usage is TRBJ2-3; 11 bases are a match to TRBD2. Trimming took 4 bases from V and 4 from J; bases not matched to a gene: 8. CDR1 and CDR2 from the germline V gene are SGHRS and YFSETQ. The length of the CDR3 is 16 residues. In DNA, the CDR3 is TGCGCCAGCAGCCCCCGGGTAGCGGGAGGGGCAGATACGCAGTATTTT. The encoded protein is CASSPRVAGGADTQYF.

This clone was counted a single time. The chain links TRBV6-5 to TRBJ1-5; TRBD1 is a possible D gene (5 bases). Germline CDR1 is MNHEY and CDR2 is SVGAGI. The CDR3 loop spans 16 amino acids. V was trimmed by 4 bases and J by 4 bases, leaving 17 bases between them. In DNA, the CDR3 is TGTGCCAGCAGTTCCACTAATTTGGGGGGGAATCAGCCCCAGCATTTT. Translating gives CASSSTNLGGNQPQHF.

The rearrangement uses TRBV30 and TRBJ2-7; D might be TRBD1 (6 bases). In germline, CDR1 is GTSNPN, CDR2 SVGIG (reference sequence). The CDR3 runs to 14 residues. V was cut by 4 bases and J by 0 bases, with 13 bases left in between. The CDR3 DNA reads as TGTGCCTGGAAACAGGGACCGAACTCCTACGAGCAGTACTTC. Amino acids: CAWKQGPNSYEQYF. Drawing the rest from reference TRBV30 and TRBJ2-7, the complete variable domain is SQTIHQWPATLVQPVGSPLSLECTVEGTSNPNLYWYRQAAGRGLQLLFYSVGIGQISSEVPQNLSASRPQDRQFILSSKKLLLSDSGFYLCAWKQGPNSYEQYFGPGTRLTVT.

This chain links TRBV19 with TRBJ2-1, with 7 bases aligning to TRBD1. This CDR3 contains 14 residues. Germline CDR1 is LNHDA and CDR2 is SQIVND (reference sequence). Unmatched junction bases numbered 4, after V lost 4 bases and J lost 4 bases. Written as DNA, the CDR3 is TGTGCCAGTAGTAGACAGGGACGATACAATGAGCAGTTCTTC. This codes for CASSRQGRYNEQFF. The whole variable domain, remainder taken from reference TRBV19 and TRBJ2-1, is DGGITQSPKYLFRKEGQNVTLSCEQNLNHDAMYWYRQDPGQGLRLIYYSQIVNDFQKGDIAEGYSVSREKKESFPLTVTSAQKNPTAFYLCASSRQGRYNEQFFGPGTRLTVL.

Here the CDR3 reads CASHPGTATYEQYF. In DNA, the CDR3 is TGTGCCTCACACCCCGGGACAGCCACCTACGAGCAGTACTTC. The chain couples TRBV6-5 to TRBJ2-7, with 7 bases fitting TRBD1. Germline lookup yields CDR1 MNHEY and CDR2 SVGAGI. The CDR3 extends over 14 amino acids. V gave up 11 bases and J gave up 2 bases; unmatched junction bases: 12.

The chain employs TRBV2 and TRBJ2-1, with D possibly being TRBD1 (5 bases). Trimming shortened V by 4 bases and J by 4 bases, and 11 bases separated the two germline ends. CDR1 is SNHLY and CDR2 is FYNNEI in the germline V gene. This CDR3 region has 14 residues. The CDR3 DNA is TGTGCCAGCAGTGTAGTATCAGGGTACAATGAGCAGTTCTTC. Translation: CASSVVSGYNEQFF.

This CDR3 reads CASSLRGQLSNQPQHF. CDR3 coding DNA: TGTGCCAGCAGTTTAAGGGGACAGCTTAGCAATCAGCCCCAGCATTTT. This chain uses TRBV27 with TRBJ1-5, with 7 bases aligning to TRBD1. This CDR3 comprises 16 residues. CDR1 MNHEY and CDR2 SMNVEV come from the germline V gene (reference sequence). V dropped 2 bases and J dropped 0; count of bases not matched to a gene: 4.

This clone was observed a few times. The chain has TRBV6-5 and TRBJ2-2; D is uncertain. Germline CDR1 and CDR2: MNHEY and SVGAGI. The CDR3 is 14 amino acids. Trimming took off 6 bases at V and 1 base at J, with 9 bases between the two ends. CDR3: CASRQVGNTGELFF. The DNA for the CDR3 is TGTGCCAGCAGGCAGGTGGGGAACACCGGGGAGCTGTTTTTT.

This chain links TRBV30 with TRBJ1-2; D is undetermined. The CDR3 spans 11 residues. The germline V gene has CDR1 GTSNPN and CDR2 SVGIG (reference sequence). The V end lost 3 bases, the J end lost 4 bases, and 6 bases lay between the germline ends. CDR3 in amino acids: CAWSPGYGYTF. The CDR3 nucleotides read TGTGCCTGGAGCCCCGGCTATGGCTACACCTTC.

This clone was detected ten times or more. The J gene is TRBJ1-1, the V gene TRBV2, with 9 bases lining up with TRBD1. CDR1 SNHLY and CDR2 FYNNEI come from the germline V gene. The CDR3 sequence is 16 residues long. V was pared by 5 bases and J by 1 base, with 8 bases of the junction left unmatched. This CDR3 reads CASSLGQGRPNTEAFF. CDR3 sequence (DNA): TGTGCCAGCAGTCTCGGACAGGGGAGGCCGAACACTGAAGCTTTCTTT.